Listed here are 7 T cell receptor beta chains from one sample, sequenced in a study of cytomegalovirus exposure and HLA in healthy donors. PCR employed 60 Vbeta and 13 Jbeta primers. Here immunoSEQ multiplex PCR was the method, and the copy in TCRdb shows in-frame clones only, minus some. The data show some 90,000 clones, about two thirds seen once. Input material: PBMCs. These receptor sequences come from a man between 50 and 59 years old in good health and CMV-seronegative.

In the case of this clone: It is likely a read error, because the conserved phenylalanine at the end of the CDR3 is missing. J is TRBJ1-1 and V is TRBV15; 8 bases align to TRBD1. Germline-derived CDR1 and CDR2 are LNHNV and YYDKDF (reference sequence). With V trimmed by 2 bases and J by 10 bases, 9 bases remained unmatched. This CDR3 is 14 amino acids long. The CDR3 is CATSRPGQGLTAFV. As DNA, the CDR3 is TGTGCCACCAGCAGACCTGGACAGGGTTTAACAGCTTTCGTT.

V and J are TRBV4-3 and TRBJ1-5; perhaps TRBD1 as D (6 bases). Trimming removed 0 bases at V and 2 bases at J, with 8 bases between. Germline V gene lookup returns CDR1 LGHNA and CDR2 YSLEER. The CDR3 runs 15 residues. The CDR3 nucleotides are TGCGCCAGCAGCCAAGAGAGGACAGGCAATCAGCCCCAGCATTTT. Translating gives CASSQERTGNQPQHF.

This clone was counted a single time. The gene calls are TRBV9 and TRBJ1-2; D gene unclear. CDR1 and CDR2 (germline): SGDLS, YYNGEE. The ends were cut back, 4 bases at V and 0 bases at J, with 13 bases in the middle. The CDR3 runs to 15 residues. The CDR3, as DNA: TGTGCCAGCAGCTTCCTCAAGTCAGCTAACTATGGCTACACCTTC. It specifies CASSFLKSANYGYTF. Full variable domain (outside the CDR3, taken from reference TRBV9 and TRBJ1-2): DSGVTQTPKHLITATGQRVTLRCSPRSGDLSVYWYQQSLDQGLQFLIQYYNGEERAKGNILERFSAQQFPDLHSELNLSSLELGDSALYFCASSFLKSANYGYTFGSGTRLTVV.

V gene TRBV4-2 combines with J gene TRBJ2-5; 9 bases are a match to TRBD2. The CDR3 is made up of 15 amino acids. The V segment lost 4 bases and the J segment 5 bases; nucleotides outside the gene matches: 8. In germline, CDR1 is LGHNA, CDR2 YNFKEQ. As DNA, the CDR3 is TGTGCCAGCAGCCCACTTAGCGGGAGCAGGGAGACCCAGTACTTC. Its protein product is CASSPLSGSRETQYF.

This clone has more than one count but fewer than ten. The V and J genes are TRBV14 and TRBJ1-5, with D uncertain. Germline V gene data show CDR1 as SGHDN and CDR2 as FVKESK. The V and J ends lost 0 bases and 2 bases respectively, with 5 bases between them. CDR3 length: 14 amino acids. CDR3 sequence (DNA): TGTGCCAGCAGCCAAGATCAGGGCAATCAGCCCCAGCATTTT. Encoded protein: CASSQDQGNQPQHF.

The CDR3 sequence is CASRERETPGELFF. Written as DNA, the CDR3 is TGCGCCAGCAGAGAGCGGGAGACCCCCGGGGAGCTGTTTTTT. The chain carries TRBV5-1 and TRBJ2-2; 8 positions agree with TRBD2. This CDR3 has 14 amino acids. Germline V lookup: CDR1 SGHRS, CDR2 YFSETQ. V was clipped by 5 bases and J by 6 bases; unmatched bases: 6.

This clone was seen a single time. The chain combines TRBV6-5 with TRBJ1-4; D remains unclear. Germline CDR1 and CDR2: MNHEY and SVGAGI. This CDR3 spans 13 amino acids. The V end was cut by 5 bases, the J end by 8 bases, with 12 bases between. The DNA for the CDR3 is TGTGCCAGCAGTACGTTGACTGGCGAAAAACTGTTTTTT. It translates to CASSTLTGEKLFF.